This TCR beta chain emerged from a study of T cells in Graves' hyperthyroidism and ophthalmopathy. The CDR3 covers 15 residues. Germline loops: CDR1 LGHDT, CDR2 YNNKEL (reference sequence). With 1 base clipped from V and 4 bases from J, the junction kept 6 bases outside the gene matches. In this sample, this clonotype turned up many times. Amplified TCR beta CDR3 regions derived from RNA transcripts. RT-PCR in the first round (using the HTBI primer set) targeted the TCR CDR3. Via MiXCR, TCRdb re-called the multiplex PCR reads, giving one row per CDR3 protein. Of about 720,000 distinct CDR3 sequences in the sample, approximately 19% were seen once. Criteria for exclusion of patients were uncontrolled infection, other autoimmune disease, pregnancy or lactation. The authors took PBMCs from 10 ml fresh peripheral blood.

The specimen was blood. The chain employs TRBV3-1 and TRBJ1-1, with TRBD1 matching over 7 bases. This TCR was recovered from a woman aged 50 to 60 with Graves' hyperthyroidism that later progressed to Graves' ophthalmopathy. CDR3 sequence reads: CASSQAWDSSTEAFF. CDR3 sequence (DNA): TGTGCCAGCAGCCAAGCCTGGGACAGTAGCACTGAAGCTTTCTTT.